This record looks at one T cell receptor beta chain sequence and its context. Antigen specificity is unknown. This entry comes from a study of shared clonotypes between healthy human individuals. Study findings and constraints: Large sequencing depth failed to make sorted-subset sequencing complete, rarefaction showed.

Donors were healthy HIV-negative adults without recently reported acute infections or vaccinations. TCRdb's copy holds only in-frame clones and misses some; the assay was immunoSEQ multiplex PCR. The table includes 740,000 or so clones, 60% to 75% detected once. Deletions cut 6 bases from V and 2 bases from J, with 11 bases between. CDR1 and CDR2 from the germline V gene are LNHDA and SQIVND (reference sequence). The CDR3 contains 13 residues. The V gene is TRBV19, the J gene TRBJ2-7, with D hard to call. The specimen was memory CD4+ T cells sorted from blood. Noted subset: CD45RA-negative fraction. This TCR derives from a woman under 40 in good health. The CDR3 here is CASRGPTTYEQYF. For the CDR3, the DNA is TGTGCCAGTAGAGGACCCACAACCTACGAGCAGTACTTC.